This T cell receptor (beta chain) was recorded in a study of blood T cell repertoires in COVID-19. Clinical history as reported by participants underpinned cohort assignment. A word on this clone: The sample contains more than one DNA sequence encoding this CDR3.

The CDR3 has 13 residues. V shed 6 bases, J shed 6 bases, and the junction held 3 bases outside the gene matches. CDR1 and CDR2 from the germline V gene are MNHEY and SVGAGI. Profiling relied on immunoSEQ multiplex PCR, and the TCRdb table lists in-frame clones only, not all of them. The data contain 250,000 to 300,000 clones, roughly 88% of them singletons. The gene calls are TRBV6-5 and TRBJ1-5; 9 bases fit TRBD1. This TCR derives from a woman aged 40 to 50 with acute COVID-19. The specimen was PBMCs or T cells enriched from blood (not recorded which). The CDR3 here is CASSADRGQPQHF. CDR3 sequence (DNA): TGTGCCAGCAGCGCGGACAGGGGTCAGCCCCAGCATTTT.